Listed here are 32 T cell receptor beta chains from one sample, sequenced in a study of T cell repertoires in cytomegalovirus infection (dated by TCRdb to the late 2010s). The reads were generated on an Illumina HiSeq 1500. Through fastp at Q25 and MiXCR, TCRdb rebuilt clones from the public reads, retaining in-frame beta chains. Rows are combined by CDR3 protein, so each entry shows the most common genes and DNA. The sample includes 630,000 or so distinct CDR3 sequences, with 20% to 25% observed a single time. The ten biggest clones cover 7% to 9% of the sample. Sequencing used CD8+ T cells from PBMCs. Receptor source: a human donor in good health (CMV status not recorded). Some clones in this sample may be carry-over from other donors' samples.

V usage is TRBV5-1 and J usage is TRBJ1-1, with D possibly matching TRBD1 (5 bases). Germline lookup yields CDR1 SGHRS and CDR2 YFSETQ. The CDR3 runs to 15 residues. The ends were cut back, 2 bases at V and 3 bases at J, with 14 bases in the middle. The CDR3 reads CASSLYPEQDTEAFF. In DNA, the CDR3 is TGCGCCAGCAGCTTATATCCCGAACAGGACACTGAAGCTTTCTTT.

On this clonotype: Its ends do not fully match the called genes, so a read error is possible. The chain recombines TRBV7-2 with TRBJ1-1; no firm D call. The CDR3 consists of 14 residues. Germline V CDR1 and CDR2: SGHTA, FQGNSA. The CDR3 region has the DNA TGTGCCAGCAGCTCTCCTAGAATGAACACTAAAGCTTTCTTT. Protein: CASSSPRMNTKAFF.

This clonotype was picked up a small number of times. V gene TRBV12-5 combines with J gene TRBJ1-5; D is uncertain. Germline CDR1 is LGHNT and CDR2 is FRNRAP. This CDR3 is 13 amino acids long. Between the trimmed V and J ends, which lost 5 bases and 4 bases, there was a span of 9 bases. The CDR3 DNA reads as TGTGCTAGTGGTATGGGGTTTAATCAGCCCCAGCATTTT. Its protein is CASGMGFNQPQHF. The whole variable domain, remainder taken from reference TRBV12-5 and TRBJ1-5, is DARVTQTPRHKVTEMGQEVTMRCQPILGHNTVFWYRQTMMQGLELLAYFRNRAPLDDSGMPKDRFSAEMPDATLATLKIQPSEPRDSAVYFCASGMGFNQPQHFGDGTRLSIL.

In regard to this clonotype: Germline is not matched at one junction end, which may reflect a read error. J is TRBJ2-6 and V is TRBV27, with a possible D match to TRBD2 (6 bases). Germline V lookup: CDR1 MNHEY, CDR2 SMNVEV (reference sequence). CDR3 length equals 18 residues. CDR3 sequence reads: CASSLDIGSGSGANVLTF. CDR3 nucleotide sequence: TGTGCCAGTAGTTTAGACATCGGGAGTGGCTCTGGGGCCAACGTCCTGACTTTC.

This chain uses TRBV11-1 with TRBJ2-1; 8 nucleotides agree with TRBD1. Per germline, CDR1 SGHAT and CDR2 FQDESV (reference sequence). The CDR3 runs to 17 residues. The V gene end was trimmed by 4 bases and the J gene end by 4 bases; junction bases not matched to a gene: 12. The CDR3 coding sequence is TGTGCCAGCAGCTCAAGGGCTGGGACAGGCCCTTACAATGAGCAGTTCTTC. Translating it yields CASSSRAGTGPYNEQFF.

This clonotype was counted at least ten times. This chain connects TRBV5-6 to TRBJ2-2; D unresolved. In germline, CDR1 is SGHDT, CDR2 YYEEEE. V lost 2 bases and J 6 bases, leaving 11 bases between the germline ends. This CDR3 is built from 14 residues. This chain's CDR3 is CASSLGRPAGELFF. Written as DNA, the CDR3 is TGTGCCAGCAGCTTAGGACGCCCCGCCGGGGAGCTGTTTTTT. Variable domain in full (rest from reference TRBV5-6 and TRBJ2-2): DAGVTQSPTHLIKTRGQQVTLRCSPKSGHDTVSWYQQALGQGPQFIFQYYEEEERQRGNFPDRFSGHQFPNYSSELNVNALLLGDSALYLCASSLGRPAGELFFGEGSRLTVL.

This clonotype was counted a few times. The chain is built from TRBV29-1 and TRBJ2-1, with 8 bases aligning to TRBD1. The germline gives CDR1 SQVTM, CDR2 ANQGSEA. The CDR3 is 14 amino acids. Trimming took 1 base from V and 6 from J; bases not matched to a gene: 5. The DNA of the CDR3 is TGCAGCGTTGAAGGACAGGGGTTAGTCAATGAGCAGTTCTTC. It translates to CSVEGQGLVNEQFF.

In this sample, this clonotype turned up a few times. The chain is built from TRBV7-2 and TRBJ1-1, with 8 bases that match TRBD1. Germline V lookup: CDR1 SGHTA, CDR2 FQGNSA. The V segment lost 1 base and the J segment 0 bases; nucleotides outside the gene matches: 7. This CDR3 has 17 residues. The CDR3 here is CASSLGQGYALNTEAFF. In DNA form, the CDR3 reads TGTGCCAGCAGCTTAGGACAGGGGTACGCCTTGAACACTGAAGCTTTCTTT.

This clonotype was seen a single time. It may be a read error: a sequence one base away is much more abundant. The chain couples TRBV5-6 to TRBJ2-1; 7 bases match TRBD2. CDR3 length: 14 amino acids. Looked up from germline, CDR1 is SGHDT and CDR2 is YYEEEE. The CDR3 loop reads CANSLNPAGNEQFF. In DNA form, the CDR3 reads TGTGCCAACAGCTTGAACCCAGCGGGAAATGAGCAGTTCTTC.

This chain connects TRBV12-3 or TRBV12-4 to TRBJ2-1; the D gene is possibly TRBD2 (7 bases). The CDR3 length is 13 residues. Trimming left V 7 bases short and J 10 bases short, with 17 bases between. CDR3 in DNA: TGTGCCAGCAACCTAGGGGGGGGCAGGGAGCAGTTCTTC. Amino acid sequence: CASNLGGGREQFF.

The chain uses TRBV27 and TRBJ2-7, with D hard to call. The germline V and J ends were trimmed by 4 bases and 1 base, with 8 bases remaining between them. Germline-derived CDR1 and CDR2 are MNHEY and SMNVEV (reference sequence). This CDR3 contains 13 residues. The CDR3 DNA reads TGTGCCAGCAGTTCGGAGCCGTCCTACGAGCAGTACTTC. It specifies CASSSEPSYEQYF.

The chain combines TRBV28 with TRBJ1-5; D remains ambiguous. CDR1 MDHEN and CDR2 SYDVKM come from the germline V gene. The V end lost 2 bases, the J end lost 0 bases, and 11 bases lay between the germline ends. This CDR3 has 16 residues. The DNA of the CDR3 is TGTGCCAGCAGTTTAGGCGGGTCACGTAGCAATCAGCCCCAGCATTTT. Protein product: CASSLGGSRSNQPQHF.

The chain is built from TRBV25-1 and TRBJ1-1; unclear D gene. This CDR3 is built from 11 residues. The germline V gene has CDR1 MGHDK and CDR2 SYGVNS. V dropped 6 bases and J dropped 7 bases, with 9 bases sitting between them. The CDR3 nucleotides read TGTGCCAGCAGCAGGTCGAATGAAGCTTTCTTT. Its protein is CASSRSNEAFF.

The V call is TRBV28, the J call TRBJ2-1; D uncertain. Trimming shortened V by 8 bases and J by 8 bases, and 25 bases separated the two germline ends. Germline CDR1 and CDR2: MDHEN and SYDVKM. The CDR3 has 16 amino acids. CDR3 DNA: TGTGCCAGCCGCCCTACTCTAGGAGTTCAGGTAGATGAGCAGTTCTTC. Translation: CASRPTLGVQVDEQFF.

In this sample, this clonotype turned up a few times. V gene TRBV7-9 combines with J gene TRBJ2-7; D unresolved. Trimming took 3 bases from V and 3 from J, leaving 9 bases between them. Germline V lookup: CDR1 SEHNR, CDR2 FQNEAQ (reference sequence). This CDR3 spans 13 amino acids. CDR3 amino acids: CASSLGSGYEQYV. As DNA, the CDR3 is TGTGCCAGCAGCTTGGGTTCGGGCTACGAGCAGTACGTC.

The rearrangement links TRBV6-6 to TRBJ2-5; D gene uncertain. The germline CDR1 and CDR2 sequences are MNHNY and SVGAGI (reference sequence). Trimming shortened V by 5 bases and J by 2 bases, and 15 bases separated the two germline ends. The CDR3 runs 15 residues. The CDR3: CASSAPLELQETQYF. The CDR3 nucleotides are TGTGCCAGCAGTGCCCCCCTCGAACTTCAAGAGACCCAGTACTTC.

This clonotype was observed a few times. This chain connects TRBV10-3 to TRBJ2-1, with 8 bases that match TRBD2. V shed 2 bases, J shed 2 bases, and the junction held 8 bases outside the gene matches. CDR3 length equals 17 residues. CDR1 is ENHRY, CDR2 SYGVKD, per germline. The CDR3 nucleotides read TGTGCCATCAGTGAGAAGGAAGCGGGACTAGCCTACAATGAGCAGTTCTTC. Residues: CAISEKEAGLAYNEQFF.

There are many counts of this clonotype. J is TRBJ2-4 and V is TRBV7-2; D perhaps matches TRBD1 (5 bases). V dropped 2 bases and J dropped 5 bases, with 10 bases sitting between them. Per the germline V gene, CDR1 is SGHTA and CDR2 is FQGNSA. This CDR3 is 14 amino acids long. CDR3 amino acids: CASSLPGAQNIQYF. CDR3 sequence (DNA): TGTGCCAGCAGCTTACCTGGGGCGCAAAACATTCAGTACTTC.

This clonotype was seen many times. The chain couples TRBV7-8 to TRBJ2-1; no clear D. Trimming took 1 base from V and 2 from J, leaving 12 bases between them. The germline V gene encodes CDR1 SGHVS and CDR2 FQNEAQ. This CDR3 spans 16 amino acids. As DNA, the CDR3 is TGTGCCAGCAGCTTAGAAGAGGACCCCACCTACAATGAGCAGTTCTTC. Amino acid sequence: CASSLEEDPTYNEQFF. Combining the CDR3 with reference TRBV7-8 and TRBJ2-1 gives the whole variable domain GAGVSQSPRYKVAKRGQDVALRCDPISGHVSLFWYQQALGQGPEFLTYFQNEAQLDKSGLPSDRFFAERPEGSVSTLKIQRTQQEDSAVYLCASSLEEDPTYNEQFFGPGTRLTVL.

About this clonotype: A much more abundant neighbour one base away suggests this may be a read error. The chain has TRBV12-3 or TRBV12-4 and TRBJ1-5; tentatively, D is TRBD1 (5 bases). This CDR3 has 14 residues. The V end was cut by 3 bases, the J end by 1 base, with 7 bases between. Here the CDR3 reads CASSFWGSNQPQHF. The CDR3 DNA reads as TGTGCCAGCAGTTTCTGGGGGAGCAATCAGCCCCAGCATTTT.

This clonotype came up a few times. The chain uses TRBV29-1 and TRBJ2-1; either TRBD1 or TRBD2 may fit D (6 bases each). Germline V gene sequence: CDR1 SQVTM, CDR2 ANQGSEA. Between the trimmed V and J ends, which lost 7 bases and 0 bases, there was a span of 16 bases. The CDR3 covers 15 residues. The CDR3 coding sequence is TGCAGCGCATCGACTAGGGGGGCCTCCTACAATGAGCAGTTCTTC. Translated: CSASTRGASYNEQFF.

This clonotype has more than one count but fewer than ten. The V call is TRBV29-1, the J call TRBJ2-7, with a tentative D call TRBD1 (8 bases). The CDR3 contains 15 residues. V was trimmed by 8 bases and J by 2 bases, leaving 22 bases between them. Germline CDR1 and CDR2: SQVTM and ANQGSEA. DNA for the CDR3: TGCAGCACCCGCGGGGGAACGGGACAGGCCTACGAGCAGTACTTC. Translated: CSTRGGTGQAYEQYF.

This chain joins TRBV6-2 or TRBV6-3 and TRBJ2-1; unclear D gene. The CDR3 covers 17 residues. Trimming removed 2 bases at V and 0 bases at J, with 14 bases between. CDR1 is MNHEY and CDR2 is SVGEGT in the germline V gene. The DNA for the CDR3 is TGTGCCAGCAGTTACACTTTGGACGACACCTCCTACAATGAGCAGTTCTTC. This encodes CASSYTLDDTSYNEQFF.

The table lists this clonotype with many counts. The chain recombines TRBV12-3 or TRBV12-4 with TRBJ2-1; D not resolved. V was pared by 4 bases and J by 8 bases, with 12 bases between. This CDR3 spans 13 amino acids. Here the CDR3 DNA reads TGTGCCAGCAGTTCCCACCCCTCTGATGAGCAGTTCTTC. This translates into CASSSHPSDEQFF.

The rearrangement uses TRBV20-1 and TRBJ2-6; 11 bases align to TRBD2. The CDR3 extends over 18 amino acids. CDR1 is DFQATT, CDR2 SNEGSKA, per germline (reference sequence). The V and J ends lost 4 bases and 3 bases, in that order; junction bases with no gene match: 11. The CDR3 bases are TGCAGTGCTATGCCCTTAGCGGGGGGGCTGGTTGGGGCCAACGTCCTGACTTTC. Translated, it gives CSAMPLAGGLVGANVLTF.

This clonotype was seen at least ten times. The chain joins TRBV7-3 to TRBJ2-1; 8 bases match TRBD1. CDR1 is SGHTA and CDR2 is FQGTGA in the germline V gene. V dropped 5 bases and J dropped 2; count of bases not matched to a gene: 11. This CDR3 region has 17 residues. CDR3 in amino acids: CASSPRTGRLPYNEQFF. The CDR3 region has the DNA TGTGCCAGCAGCCCTCGGACAGGGAGGTTACCCTACAATGAGCAGTTCTTC.

This clonotype was seen once. The V gene is TRBV20-1, the J gene TRBJ2-6; D gene unclear. Trimming left V 0 bases short and J 0 bases short, with 6 bases between. The CDR3 sequence is 15 residues long. Germline V CDR1 and CDR2: DFQATT, SNEGSKA (reference sequence). CDR3 in amino acids: CSARDFYSGANVLTF. CDR3 nucleotides: TGCAGTGCTAGAGATTTCTACTCTGGGGCCAACGTCCTGACTTTC.

The chain is built from TRBV7-2 and TRBJ2-1; D unresolved. V lost 5 bases to trimming and J lost 7 bases, with 18 bases between them. There are 15 residues in the CDR3. Germline V gene data show CDR1 as SGHTA and CDR2 as FQGNSA. The CDR3 sequence: CASSLSDRPMNEQFF. The CDR3 bases are TGTGCCAGCAGCCTTTCGGACCGGCCGATGAATGAGCAGTTCTTC.

The chain combines TRBV29-1 with TRBJ2-2; D may be TRBD1 (5 bases). Trimming shortened V by 7 bases and J by 6 bases, and 21 bases separated the two germline ends. CDR1 is SQVTM, CDR2 ANQGSEA, per germline. There are 15 residues in the CDR3. The CDR3 loop is CSERGGVLLPGELFF. CDR3 coding DNA: TGCAGCGAAAGGGGTGGGGTGCTCCTACCCGGGGAGCTGTTTTTT.

J is TRBJ1-6 and V is TRBV5-1, with D unclear. Germline lookup yields CDR1 SGHRS and CDR2 YFSETQ. Trimming cost V 0 bases and J 0 bases, with 13 bases left between them. The CDR3 loop spans 18 amino acids. This chain's CDR3 is CASSLETVRSSYNSPLHF. DNA of the CDR3: TGCGCCAGCAGCTTGGAAACGGTCAGAAGCTCCTATAATTCACCCCTCCACTTT.

This clonotype was seen more than once but under ten times. The chain carries TRBV28 and TRBJ2-7; a weak D match, TRBD1 (5 bases). Germline V lookup: CDR1 MDHEN, CDR2 SYDVKM. With 10 bases removed from V and 0 bases from J, the gap between germline ends came to 16 bases. This CDR3 region has 14 residues. CDR3 residues: CATQSRTYSYEQYV. The CDR3 DNA sequence: TGTGCCACCCAGAGTCGGACATACTCCTACGAGCAGTACGTC.

The CDR3 DNA is TGTGCCAGCAGCTTCGGGACAGGGGGCCCCTACAATGAGCAGTTCTTC. Its protein is CASSFGTGGPYNEQFF. This sequence joins TRBV13 and TRBJ2-1, with TRBD1 identical over 12 bases. This CDR3 has 16 residues. V was clipped by 3 bases and J by 2 bases; unmatched bases: 2. Germline assignment: CDR1 PRHDT and CDR2 FYEKMQ (reference sequence).